The rows below give T cell receptor beta chains drawn from one sample of a study of Ad26.COV2.S vaccination and SARS-CoV-2 variants. Clones were sequenced by immunoSEQ multiplex PCR, and TCRdb holds only the in-frame ones, with some missing. The sample consists of hundreds of thousands of clones, 75% to 90% of them appearing once. Sample: peripheral blood, taken in a trial of Ad26.COV2.S vaccine versus placebo. The receptors originated from a person aged 18-60 years who received the Ad26.COV2.S COVID-19 vaccine or a placebo. The CDR3 runs from the conserved cysteine through the conserved F or W. The D gene is left open where the match is weak. Only some rows state a clone size, as once, few, many or a class for expanded clones.

J gene	clone size	D gene	V gene	CDR3 protein	CDR3 DNA
TRBJ2-7	NA	NA	TRBV7-9	CASSFSGGTEQYF	TGTGCCAGCAGCTTTTCTGGGGGAACCGAGCAGTACTTC
TRBJ2-2	NA	NA	TRBV19	CASSIEGGIGTGELFF	TGTGCCAGTAGTATAGAAGGAGGGATAGGCACCGGGGAGCTGTTTTTT
TRBJ2-1	NA	NA	TRBV7-7	CASSLDLYNEQFF	TGTGCTAGCAGCTTAGACCTCTACAATGAGCAGTTCTTC
TRBJ2-4	NA	NA	TRBV7-9	CASSLDRVGNIQYF	TGTGCCAGCAGCTTAGACAGGGTCGGGAACATTCAGTACTTC
TRBJ1-1	NA	NA	TRBV11-2	CASSFVTEAFF	TGTGCCAGCAGCTTTGTGACTGAAGCTTTCTTT
TRBJ2-1	NA	TRBD1	TRBV10-3	CAISPGGGDEQFF	TGTGCCATCAGTCCAGGGGGTGGCGATGAGCAGTTCTTC
TRBJ2-7	NA	NA	TRBV5-6	CASSLGNLYEQYF	TGTGCCAGCAGCTTAGGGAACCTCTACGAGCAGTACTTC
TRBJ2-7	once	NA	TRBV4-1	CASSQEGGAYSEQYF	TGCGCCAGCAGCCAAGAAGGGGGGGCCTACAGCGAGCAGTACTTC
TRBJ2-7	NA	NA	TRBV10-3	CAISEVSTFEQYF	TGTGCCATCAGTGAGGTGTCAACTTTCGAGCAGTACTTC
TRBJ1-5	NA	NA	TRBV3-1/TRBV3-2	CASSQMWGLDQPQHF	TGTGCCAGCAGCCAAATGTGGGGTTTGGATCAGCCCCAGCATTTT
TRBJ2-7	NA	TRBD1	TRBV9	CASSVDLGPGQGLGEQYF	TGTGCCAGCAGCGTAGACCTCGGACCGGGACAGGGTCTTGGGGAGCAGTACTTC
TRBJ2-7	once	NA	TRBV28	CASRGGTTRRYEQYF	TGTGCCAGCAGGGGAGGGACAACTAGGAGGTACGAGCAGTACTTC
TRBJ1-1	NA	NA	TRBV5-4	CASSLFRNTLVGTEAFF	TGTGCCAGCAGCTTGTTTCGGAACACTCTTGTAGGGACTGAAGCTTTCTTT
TRBJ1-2	NA	TRBD1	TRBV7-2	CASSDRTGNYGYTF	TGTGCCAGCAGCGATCGGACAGGGAACTATGGCTACACCTTC
TRBJ1-1	NA	NA	TRBV30	CARKAGTVNTEAFF	TGTGCCCGAAAAGCCGGGACGGTGAACACTGAAGCTTTCTTT
TRBJ1-4	NA	NA	TRBV6-6	CASSYPGTMGEKLFF	TGTGCCAGCAGTTACCCCGGGACAATGGGGGAAAAACTGTTTTTT
TRBJ1-1	NA	NA	TRBV24-1	CATSDRQNTEAFF	TGTGCCACCAGTGACCGCCAGAACACTGAAGCTTTCTTT
TRBJ2-1	NA	TRBD2	TRBV6-2/TRBV6-3	CASSLAGGQRKLYNEQFF	TGTGCCAGCAGTTTAGCGGGGGGGCAGAGAAAGCTCTACAATGAGCAGTTCTTC
TRBJ2-7	NA	TRBD1	TRBV2	CASSDQGVTYEQYF	TGTGCCAGCAGTGATCAGGGGGTAACCTACGAGCAGTACTTC
TRBJ1-6	NA	TRBD1	TRBV19	CASSFRDRGSPLHF	TGTGCCAGTAGTTTCCGGGACAGGGGTTCACCCCTCCACTTT
TRBJ1-6	once	NA	TRBV30	CAWNSYNSPLHF	TGTGCCTGGAACTCCTATAATTCACCCCTCCACTTT
TRBJ2-1	NA	TRBD2	TRBV5-1	CASSMGLAGYNEQFF	TGCGCCAGCAGCATGGGTCTAGCGGGATACAATGAGCAGTTCTTC
TRBJ2-2	few	NA	TRBV2	CASRLDANTGELFF	TGTGCCAGCAGATTGGACGCGAACACCGGGGAGCTGTTTTTT
TRBJ1-5	medium-sized	NA	TRBV6-2/TRBV6-3	CASSYRGHGRWFDSNQPQHF	TGTGCCAGCAGTTACCGTGGCCACGGGAGGTGGTTCGATAGCAATCAGCCCCAGCATTTT
TRBJ2-3	NA	NA	TRBV13	CASSSRWDTDTQYF	TGTGCCAGCAGCTCTCGGTGGGATACAGATACGCAGTATTTT
TRBJ2-5	NA	TRBD2	TRBV28	CASSSFTGGREETQYF	TGTGCCAGCAGTTCCTTCACGGGAGGCAGGGAGGAGACCCAGTACTTC
TRBJ1-2	NA	NA	TRBV14	CASSQDLNYGYTF	TGTGCCAGCAGCCAAGATTTAAACTATGGCTACACCTTC
TRBJ1-1	NA	TRBD1	TRBV13	CASSLYRGLTEAFF	TGTGCCAGCAGCTTATACAGGGGGCTCACTGAAGCTTTCTTT
TRBJ2-3	NA	NA	TRBV5-1	CASSLEATSTDTQYF	TGCGCCAGCAGCTTGGAGGCAACTAGCACAGATACGCAGTATTTT
TRBJ2-5	NA	TRBD2	TRBV29-1	CSVDLGGSRETQYF	TGCAGCGTTGATCTTGGCGGGAGTCGAGAGACCCAGTACTTC
TRBJ2-7	NA	NA	TRBV7-2	CASSVLEPRTAWTYEQYF	TGTGCCAGCAGCGTACTCGAACCCCGGACAGCCTGGACCTACGAGCAGTACTTC
TRBJ2-5	NA	TRBD2	TRBV4-1	CASRPGGAGETQYF	TGCGCCAGCCGCCCCGGGGGGGCGGGAGAGACCCAGTACTTC
TRBJ1-5	NA	TRBD1	TRBV7-2	CASSIQGAIGQPQHF	TGTGCCAGCAGCATACAGGGGGCGATTGGCCAGCCCCAGCATTTT
TRBJ1-5	NA	NA	TRBV30	CAWSDEQGWSQPQHF	TGTGCCTGGAGTGATGAGCAGGGGTGGTCTCAGCCCCAGCATTTT
TRBJ2-1	NA	NA	TRBV19	CASSWLGPVKQFF	TGTGCCAGTAGTTGGTTGGGCCCCGTAAAGCAGTTCTTC
TRBJ1-5	NA	NA	TRBV7-2	CASSFQARQPQHF	TGTGCCAGCAGCTTTCAAGCCCGGCAGCCCCAGCATTTT
TRBJ1-1	NA	NA	TRBV5-6	CASSLLDTEAFF	TGTGCCAGCAGCCTGTTGGACACTGAAGCTTTCTTT
TRBJ1-2	NA	TRBD1	TRBV10-3	CAISTRRDSYGYTF	TGTGCCATCAGTACCCGCCGGGACAGCTATGGCTACACCTTC
TRBJ2-4	NA	TRBD2	TRBV15	CASRTSGSYIQYF	TGTGCCAGCCGGACTAGCGGGAGTTACATTCAGTACTTC